This T cell receptor (beta chain) originates from a study of PD-L1 blockade in urothelial cancer. Germline loops: CDR1 MNHEY, CDR2 SVGAGI. This CDR3 region has 13 residues. Trimming pared 5 bases from V and 8 bases from J, leaving 15 bases between. Indicated time point: pretreatment peripheral blood. Sequencing was performed with immunoSEQ multiplex PCR; in TCRdb, only in-frame clones are kept and a portion is missing. The sample lists 58,000 or so clones; 80% to 85% were seen once. This sequence was found in a man between 65 and 85 years old with urothelial cancer. The specimen was PBMCs, collected around atezolizumab (anti-PD-L1) treatment. This rearrangement joins TRBV6-5 to TRBJ1-2; D call uncertain. The CDR3 nucleotides read TGTGCCAGCAGTCCCGGGCTAGGAGGAGGCTACACCTTC. Residues: CASSPGLGGGYTF.